These T cell receptor beta chains were read from a single sample in a study of shared clonotypes between healthy human individuals. Repertoires were generated with immunoSEQ multiplex PCR, while TCRdb's copy carries only in-frame clones and drops some. The sample lists hundreds of thousands of clones; 90% to 97% were seen once. Material: memory CD8+ T cells sorted from blood. These receptor sequences come from a man aged 25-45 years in good health. Each CDR3 is given with its conserved first and last residue. A D gene is named only where the DNA matches it firmly. Size is omitted from some rows. Given values are once, few, many or a class for expanded clones.

>TRBJ2-5|once|TRBV5-1|16|TRBD2
TGCGCCAGCAGCTCGGGGGGGACTAGCGGGACCGAGACCCAGTACTTC
CASSSGGTSGTETQYF
>TRBJ2-7|.|TRBV5-3|13|.
TGTGCCAGAAAAACGCCTGTTCTCTACGAGCAGTACTTC
CARKTPVLYEQYF
>TRBJ1-5|.|TRBV7-9|12|.
TGTGCCAGCAGCTTAGGGTTTCAGCCCCAGCATTTT
CASSLGFQPQHF
>TRBJ2-5|.|TRBV19|15|.
TGTGCCAGTAGTCCCCGACAGGCGAGGCGGGAGACCCAGTACTTC
CASSPRQARRETQYF
>TRBJ1-2|.|TRBV5-4|13|.
TGTGCCAGCAGCTCATCAGGGACCTATGGCTACACCTTC
CASSSSGTYGYTF
>TRBJ1-4|.|TRBV19|14|.
TGTGCCAGTAGTATAGATCCGGCCGCTACAAAACTGTTTTTT
CASSIDPAATKLFF
>TRBJ2-7|.|TRBV2|14|.
TGTGCCAGCAGTGAAGATCGGGGAACCTACGAGCAGTACTTC
CASSEDRGTYEQYF
>TRBJ2-2|.|TRBV7-6|16|TRBD1
TGTGCCAGCAGCCGGAACAGGGGGCGCGGGACCGGGGAGCTGTTTTTT
CASSRNRGRGTGELFF
>TRBJ2-1|.|TRBV7-2|15|TRBD2
TGTGCCAGCAGCTTGCTCCTAGCGGGAGCTAGTGAGCAGTTCTTC
CASSLLLAGASEQFF
>TRBJ2-7|.|TRBV5-4|15|.
TGTGCCAGCAGCTTGGCATACGGGCCGACCTACGAGCAGTACTTC
CASSLAYGPTYEQYF
>TRBJ2-2|.|TRBV19|15|TRBD2
TGTGCCAGTAGTAGACTAGCGGGAGGGCCCGGGGAGCTGTTTTTT
CASSRLAGGPGELFF
>TRBJ1-5|.|TRBV5-5|14|.
TGTGCCAGCAGCGCCTTTGAACGTGTGCAGCCCCAGCATTTT
CASSAFERVQPQHF
>TRBJ2-1|.|TRBV27|16|TRBD2
TGTGCCAGCAGTCCCCGGGCGGGAGGGCCTAGGAATGAGCAGTTCTTC
CASSPRAGGPRNEQFF
>TRBJ2-7|.|TRBV19|14|.
TGTGCCAGTAGTGGTCGACTCCCACCCTACGAGCAGTACTTC
CASSGRLPPYEQYF
>TRBJ1-6|.|TRBV27|15|.
TGTGCCAGCAGTTCCTCAGGCTCCTATAATTCACCCCTCCACTTT
CASSSSGSYNSPLHF
>TRBJ2-6|.|TRBV19|15|.
TGTGCCAGTAGTATAGTCCTCTCTGGGGCCAACGTCCTGACTTTC
CASSIVLSGANVLTF